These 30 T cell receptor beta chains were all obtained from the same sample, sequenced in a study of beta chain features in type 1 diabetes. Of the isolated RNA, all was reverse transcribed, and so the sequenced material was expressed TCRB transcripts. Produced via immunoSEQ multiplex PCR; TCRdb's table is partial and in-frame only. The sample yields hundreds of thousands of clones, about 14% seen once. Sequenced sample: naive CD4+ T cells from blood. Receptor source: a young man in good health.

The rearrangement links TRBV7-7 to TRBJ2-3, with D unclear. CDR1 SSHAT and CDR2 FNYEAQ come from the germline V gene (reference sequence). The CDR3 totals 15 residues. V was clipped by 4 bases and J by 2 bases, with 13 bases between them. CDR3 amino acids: CASSSSPILTDTQYF. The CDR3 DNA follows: TGTGCCAGCAGCTCAAGCCCGATCCTCACAGATACGCAGTATTTT.

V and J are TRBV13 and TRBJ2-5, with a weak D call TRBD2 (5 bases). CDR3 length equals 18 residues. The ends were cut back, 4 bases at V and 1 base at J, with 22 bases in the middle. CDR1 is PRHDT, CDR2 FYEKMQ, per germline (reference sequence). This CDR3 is CASSSGVKWAVGQETQYF. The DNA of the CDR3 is TGTGCCAGCAGCTCCGGGGTCAAATGGGCGGTAGGCCAAGAGACCCAGTACTTC. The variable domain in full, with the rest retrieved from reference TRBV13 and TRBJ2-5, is AAGVIQSPRHLIKEKRETATLKCYPIPRHDTVYWYQQGPGQDPQFLISFYEKMQSDKGSIPDRFSAQQFSDYHSELNMSSLELGDSALYFCASSSGVKWAVGQETQYFGPGTRLLVL.

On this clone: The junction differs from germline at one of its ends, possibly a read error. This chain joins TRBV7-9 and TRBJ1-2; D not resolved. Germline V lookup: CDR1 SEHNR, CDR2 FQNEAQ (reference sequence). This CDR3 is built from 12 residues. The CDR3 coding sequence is TGTGCCAGCAGCTCTCGACTCGCCACGAAGGCCTTC. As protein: CASSSRLATKAF.

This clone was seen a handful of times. CDR3 in DNA: TGTGCCAGCTCCCCCAGAGGCGGGAGGCCCACAGATACGCAGTATTTT. It specifies CASSPRGGRPTDTQYF. The V call is TRBV27, the J call TRBJ2-3; 8 bases match TRBD2. V lost 8 bases to trimming and J lost 2 bases; unmatched junction nucleotides: 12. In germline, CDR1 is MNHEY, CDR2 SMNVEV (reference sequence). The CDR3 is 16 amino acids.

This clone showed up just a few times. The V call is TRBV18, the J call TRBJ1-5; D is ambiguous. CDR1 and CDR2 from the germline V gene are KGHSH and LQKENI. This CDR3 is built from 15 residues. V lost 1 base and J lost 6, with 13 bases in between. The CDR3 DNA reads TGTGCCAGCTCACCACGGGTGCAGAGTACTCAGCCCCAGCATTTT. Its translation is CASSPRVQSTQPQHF.

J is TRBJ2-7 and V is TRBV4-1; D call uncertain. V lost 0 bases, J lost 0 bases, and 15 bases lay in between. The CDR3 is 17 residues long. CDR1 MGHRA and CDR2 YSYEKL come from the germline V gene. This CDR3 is CASSQDVGSTISYEQYF. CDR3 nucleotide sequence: TGCGCCAGCAGCCAAGACGTGGGAAGTACGATCTCCTACGAGCAGTACTTC.

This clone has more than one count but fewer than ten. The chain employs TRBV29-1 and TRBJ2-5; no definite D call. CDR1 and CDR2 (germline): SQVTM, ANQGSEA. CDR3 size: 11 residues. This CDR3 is CTSLDQETQYF. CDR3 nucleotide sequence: TGCACCTCCCTCGACCAAGAGACCCAGTACTTC.

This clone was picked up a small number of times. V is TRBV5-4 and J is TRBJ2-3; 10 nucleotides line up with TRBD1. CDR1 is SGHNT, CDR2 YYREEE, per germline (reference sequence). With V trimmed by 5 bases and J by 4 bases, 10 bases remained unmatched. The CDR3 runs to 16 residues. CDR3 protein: CASSSPGQGSPDTQYF. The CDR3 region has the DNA TGTGCCAGCAGTTCCCCGGGACAGGGGAGCCCAGATACGCAGTATTTT.

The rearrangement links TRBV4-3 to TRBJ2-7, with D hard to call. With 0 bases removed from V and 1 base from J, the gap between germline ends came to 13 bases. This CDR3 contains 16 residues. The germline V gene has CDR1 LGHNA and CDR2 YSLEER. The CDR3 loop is CASSQEPNSPSYEQYF. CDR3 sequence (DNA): TGCGCCAGCAGCCAAGAACCCAACAGCCCTTCCTACGAGCAGTACTTC.

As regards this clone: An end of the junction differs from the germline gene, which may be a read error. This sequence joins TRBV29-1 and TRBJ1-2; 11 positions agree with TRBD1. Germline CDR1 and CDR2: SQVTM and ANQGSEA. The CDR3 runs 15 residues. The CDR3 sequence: CSVEAPGQGDYGYTF. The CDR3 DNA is TGCAGCGTCGAAGCCCCGGGACAGGGGGACTATGGCTACACCTTC. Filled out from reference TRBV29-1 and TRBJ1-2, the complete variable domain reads SAVISQKPSRDICQRGTSLTIQCQVDSQVTMMFWYRQQPGQSLTLIATANQGSEATYESGFVIDKFPISRPNLTFSTLTVSNMSPEDSSIYLCSVEAPGQGDYGYTFGSGTRLTVV.

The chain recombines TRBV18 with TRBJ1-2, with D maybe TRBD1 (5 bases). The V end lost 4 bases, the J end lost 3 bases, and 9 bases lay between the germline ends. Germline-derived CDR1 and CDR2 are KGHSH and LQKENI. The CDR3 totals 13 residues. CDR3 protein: CASSLGRDYGYTF. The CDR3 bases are TGTGCCAGCTCACTGGGCAGGGACTATGGCTACACCTTC.

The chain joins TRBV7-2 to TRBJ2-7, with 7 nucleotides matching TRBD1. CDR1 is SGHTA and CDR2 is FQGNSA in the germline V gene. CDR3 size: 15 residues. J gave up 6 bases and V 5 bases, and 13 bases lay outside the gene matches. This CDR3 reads CASSPDRVTTGEQYF. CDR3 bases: TGTGCCAGCAGCCCAGACAGGGTCACTACTGGCGAGCAGTACTTC.

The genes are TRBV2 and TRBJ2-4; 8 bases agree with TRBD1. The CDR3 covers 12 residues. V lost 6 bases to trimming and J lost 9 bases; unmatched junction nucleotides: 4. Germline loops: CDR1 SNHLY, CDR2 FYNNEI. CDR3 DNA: TGTGCCAGCAGCGACAGGGGTAGCATTCAGTACTTC. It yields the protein CASSDRGSIQYF.

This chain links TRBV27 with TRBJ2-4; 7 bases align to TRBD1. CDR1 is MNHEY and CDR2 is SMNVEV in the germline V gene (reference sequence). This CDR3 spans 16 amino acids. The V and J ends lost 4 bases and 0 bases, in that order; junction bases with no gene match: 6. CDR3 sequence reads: CASSSGQVLAKNIQYF. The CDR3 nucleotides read TGTGCCAGCAGTTCAGGACAGGTTTTAGCCAAAAACATTCAGTACTTC.

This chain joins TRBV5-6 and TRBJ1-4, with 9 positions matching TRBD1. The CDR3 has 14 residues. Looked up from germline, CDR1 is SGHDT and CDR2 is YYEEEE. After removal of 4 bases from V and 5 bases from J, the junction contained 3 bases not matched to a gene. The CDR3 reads CASSLQGANEKLFF. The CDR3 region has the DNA TGTGCCAGCAGCCTACAGGGGGCGAATGAAAAACTGTTTTTT.

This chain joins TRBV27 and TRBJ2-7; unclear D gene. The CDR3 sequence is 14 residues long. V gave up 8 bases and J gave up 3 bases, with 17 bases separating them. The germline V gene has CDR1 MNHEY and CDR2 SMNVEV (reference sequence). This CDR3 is CASAPGWVNYEQYF. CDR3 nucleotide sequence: TGTGCCAGCGCCCCCGGTTGGGTTAACTACGAGCAGTACTTC.

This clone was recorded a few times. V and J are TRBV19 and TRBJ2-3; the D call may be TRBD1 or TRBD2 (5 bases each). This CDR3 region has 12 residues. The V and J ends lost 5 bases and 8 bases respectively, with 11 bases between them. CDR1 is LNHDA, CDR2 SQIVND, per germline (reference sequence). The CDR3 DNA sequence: TGTGCCAGTAGTCCGAGGGACGCTACGCAGTATTTT. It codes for CASSPRDATQYF.

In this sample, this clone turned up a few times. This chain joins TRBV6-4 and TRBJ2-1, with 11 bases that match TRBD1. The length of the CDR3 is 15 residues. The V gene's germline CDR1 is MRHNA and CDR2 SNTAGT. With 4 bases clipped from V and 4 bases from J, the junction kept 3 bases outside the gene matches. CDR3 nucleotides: TGTGCCAGCAGTGGAGGACAGGGGGCATACAATGAGCAGTTCTTC. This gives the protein CASSGGQGAYNEQFF.

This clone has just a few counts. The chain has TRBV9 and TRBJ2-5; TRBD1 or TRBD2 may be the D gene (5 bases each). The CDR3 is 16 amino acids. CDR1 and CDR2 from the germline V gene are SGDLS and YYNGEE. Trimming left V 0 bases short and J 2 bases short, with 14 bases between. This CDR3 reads CASSVALGTGQETQYF. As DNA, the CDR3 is TGTGCCAGCAGCGTAGCTCTGGGGACGGGACAAGAGACCCAGTACTTC.

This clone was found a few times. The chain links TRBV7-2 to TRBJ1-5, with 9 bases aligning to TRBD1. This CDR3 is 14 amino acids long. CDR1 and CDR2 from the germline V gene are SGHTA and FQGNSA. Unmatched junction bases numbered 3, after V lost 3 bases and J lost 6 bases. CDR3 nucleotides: TGTGCCAGCAGCTTCGACAGGGGGACTCAGCCCCAGCATTTT. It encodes CASSFDRGTQPQHF. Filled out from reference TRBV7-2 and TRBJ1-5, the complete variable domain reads GAGVSQSPSNKVTEKGKDVELRCDPISGHTALYWYRQSLGQGLEFLIYFQGNSAPDKSGLPSDRFSAERTGGSVSTLTIQRTQQEDSAVYLCASSFDRGTQPQHFGDGTRLSIL.

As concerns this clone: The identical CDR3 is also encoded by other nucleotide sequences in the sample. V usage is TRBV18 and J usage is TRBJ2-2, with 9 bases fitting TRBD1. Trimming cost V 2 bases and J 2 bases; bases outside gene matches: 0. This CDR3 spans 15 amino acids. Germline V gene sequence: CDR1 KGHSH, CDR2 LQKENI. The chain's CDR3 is CASSPTGGNTGELFF. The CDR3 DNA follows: TGTGCCAGCTCACCAACAGGGGGCAACACCGGGGAGCTGTTTTTT.

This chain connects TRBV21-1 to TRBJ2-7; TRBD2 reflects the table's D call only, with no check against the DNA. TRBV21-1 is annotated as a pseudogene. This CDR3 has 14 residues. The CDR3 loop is CASSKRDSSYEQYF. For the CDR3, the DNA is TGTGCCAGCAGCAAGCGGGACTCCTCCTACGAGCAGTACTTC.

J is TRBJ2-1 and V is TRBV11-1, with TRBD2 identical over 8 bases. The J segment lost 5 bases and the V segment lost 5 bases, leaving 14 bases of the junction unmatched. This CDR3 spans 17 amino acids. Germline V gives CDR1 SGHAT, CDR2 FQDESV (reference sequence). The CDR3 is CASSTGTRVFRDNEQFF. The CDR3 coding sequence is TGTGCCAGCAGCACCGGGACTAGAGTGTTTCGGGACAATGAGCAGTTCTTC.

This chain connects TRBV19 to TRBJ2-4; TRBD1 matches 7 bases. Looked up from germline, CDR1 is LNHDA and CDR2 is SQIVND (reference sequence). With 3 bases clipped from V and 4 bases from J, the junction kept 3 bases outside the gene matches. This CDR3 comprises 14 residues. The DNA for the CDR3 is TGTGCCAGTAGTATCTGGGACAGAAAAAACATTCAGTACTTC. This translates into CASSIWDRKNIQYF.

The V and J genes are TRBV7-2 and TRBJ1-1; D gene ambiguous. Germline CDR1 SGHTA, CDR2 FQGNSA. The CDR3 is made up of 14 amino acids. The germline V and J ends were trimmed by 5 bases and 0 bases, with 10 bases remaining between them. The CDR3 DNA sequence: TGTGCCAGCAGCCCCCAGCTCATGAACACTGAAGCTTTCTTT. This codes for CASSPQLMNTEAFF.

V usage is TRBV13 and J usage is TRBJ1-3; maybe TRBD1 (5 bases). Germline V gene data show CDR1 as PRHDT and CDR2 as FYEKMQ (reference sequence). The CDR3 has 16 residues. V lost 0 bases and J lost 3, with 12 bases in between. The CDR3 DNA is TGTGCCAGCAGCTTAGGCGTCAGGGTATTTGGAAACACCATATATTTT. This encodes CASSLGVRVFGNTIYF.

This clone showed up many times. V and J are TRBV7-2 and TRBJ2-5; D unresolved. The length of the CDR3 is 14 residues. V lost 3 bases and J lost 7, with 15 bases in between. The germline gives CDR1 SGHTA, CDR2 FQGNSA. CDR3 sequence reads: CASSFNRVQRTQYF. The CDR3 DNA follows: TGTGCCAGCAGCTTCAACCGAGTCCAACGGACCCAGTACTTC.

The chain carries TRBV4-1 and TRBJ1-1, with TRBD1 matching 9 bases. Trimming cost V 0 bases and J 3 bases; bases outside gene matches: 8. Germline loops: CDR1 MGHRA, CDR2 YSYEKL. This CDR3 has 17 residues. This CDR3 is CASSQDIDRGWYTEAFF. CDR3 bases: TGCGCCAGCAGCCAAGATATCGACAGGGGGTGGTACACTGAAGCTTTCTTT.

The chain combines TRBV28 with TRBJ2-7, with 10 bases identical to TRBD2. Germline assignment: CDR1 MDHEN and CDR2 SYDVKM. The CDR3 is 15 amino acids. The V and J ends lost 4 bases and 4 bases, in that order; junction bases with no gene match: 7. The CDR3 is CASSSPPSGGYEQYF. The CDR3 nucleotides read TGTGCCAGCAGTTCCCCACCTAGCGGGGGATACGAGCAGTACTTC.

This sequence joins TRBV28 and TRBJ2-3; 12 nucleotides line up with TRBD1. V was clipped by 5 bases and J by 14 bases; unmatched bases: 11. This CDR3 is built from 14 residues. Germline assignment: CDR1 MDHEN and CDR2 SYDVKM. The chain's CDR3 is CASSPGTGGAYWYF. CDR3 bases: TGTGCCAGCAGTCCCGGGACAGGGGGCGCCTATTGGTATTTT.